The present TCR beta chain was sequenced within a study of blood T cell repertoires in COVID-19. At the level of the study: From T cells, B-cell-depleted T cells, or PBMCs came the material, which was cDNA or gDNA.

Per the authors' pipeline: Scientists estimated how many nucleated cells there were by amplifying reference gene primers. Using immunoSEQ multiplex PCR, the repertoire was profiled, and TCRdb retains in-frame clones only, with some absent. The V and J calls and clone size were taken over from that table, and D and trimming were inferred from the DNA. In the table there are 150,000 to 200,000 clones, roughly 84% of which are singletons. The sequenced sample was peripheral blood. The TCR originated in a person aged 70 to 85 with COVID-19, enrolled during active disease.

DNA for the CDR3: TGTGCCAGCAGCAGCGGTGTAGGCTCCTACAATGAGCAGTTCTTC. This codes for CASSSGVGSYNEQFF. J is TRBJ2-1 and V is TRBV5-8, with a weak D call TRBD2 (5 bases). Trimming shortened V by 4 bases and J by 0 bases, and 11 bases separated the two germline ends. The CDR3 runs 15 residues. Germline CDR1 is SGHTS and CDR2 is YDEGEE.